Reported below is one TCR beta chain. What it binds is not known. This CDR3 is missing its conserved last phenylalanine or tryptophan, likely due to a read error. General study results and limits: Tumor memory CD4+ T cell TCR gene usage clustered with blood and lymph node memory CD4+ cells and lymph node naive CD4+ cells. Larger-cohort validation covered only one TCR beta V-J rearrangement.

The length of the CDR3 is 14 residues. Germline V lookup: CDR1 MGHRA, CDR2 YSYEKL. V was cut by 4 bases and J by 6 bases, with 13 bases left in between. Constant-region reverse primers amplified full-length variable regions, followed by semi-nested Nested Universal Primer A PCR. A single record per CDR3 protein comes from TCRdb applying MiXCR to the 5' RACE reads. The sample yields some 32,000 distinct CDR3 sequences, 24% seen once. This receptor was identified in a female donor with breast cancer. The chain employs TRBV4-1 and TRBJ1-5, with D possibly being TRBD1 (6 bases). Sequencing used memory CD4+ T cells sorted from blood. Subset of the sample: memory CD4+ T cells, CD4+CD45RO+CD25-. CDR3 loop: CASSLGGQSQPQHL. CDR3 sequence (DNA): TGCGCCAGCAGCCTAGGGGGGCAGAGTCAGCCCCAGCATCTT.